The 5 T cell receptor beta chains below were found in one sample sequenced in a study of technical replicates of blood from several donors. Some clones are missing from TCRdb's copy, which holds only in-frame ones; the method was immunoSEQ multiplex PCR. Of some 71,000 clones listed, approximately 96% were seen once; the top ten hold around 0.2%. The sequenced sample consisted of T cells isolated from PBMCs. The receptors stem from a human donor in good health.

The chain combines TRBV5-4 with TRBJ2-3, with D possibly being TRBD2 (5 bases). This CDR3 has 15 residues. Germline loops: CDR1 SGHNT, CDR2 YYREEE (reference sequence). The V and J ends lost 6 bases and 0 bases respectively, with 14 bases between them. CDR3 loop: CASNSRTDSTDTQYF. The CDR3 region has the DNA TGTGCCAGCAACTCCCGGACTGACAGCACAGATACGCAGTATTTT.

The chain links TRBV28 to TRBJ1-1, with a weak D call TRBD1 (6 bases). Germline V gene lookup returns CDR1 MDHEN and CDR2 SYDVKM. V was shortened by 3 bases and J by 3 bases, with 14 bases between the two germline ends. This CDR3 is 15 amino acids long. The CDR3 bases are TGTGCCAGCAGTTTGCCCCAGGGGCCGCACACTGAAGCTTTCTTT. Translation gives CASSLPQGPHTEAFF.

CDR3 sequence: CASSEEQGGTGNTIYF. The CDR3 nucleotides read TGTGCCAGCAGTGAAGAACAGGGGGGGACTGGAAACACCATATATTTT. J is TRBJ1-3 and V is TRBV2; 8 bases map to TRBD1. Germline V gene lookup returns CDR1 SNHLY and CDR2 FYNNEI. J gave up 2 bases and V 1 base, and 4 bases lay outside the gene matches. The CDR3 is 16 residues long. Variable domain in full (rest from reference TRBV2 and TRBJ1-3): EPEVTQTPSHQVTQMGQEVILRCVPISNHLYFYWYRQILGQKVEFLVSFYNNEISEKSEIFDDQFSVERPDGSNFTLKIRSTKLEDSAMYFCASSEEQGGTGNTIYFGEGSWLTVV.

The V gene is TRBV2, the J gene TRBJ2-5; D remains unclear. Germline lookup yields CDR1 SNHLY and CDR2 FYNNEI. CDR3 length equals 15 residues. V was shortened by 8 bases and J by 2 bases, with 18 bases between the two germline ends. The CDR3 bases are TGTGCCAGCGTTACCTCGCGACATACTCAAGAGACCCAGTACTTC. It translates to CASVTSRHTQETQYF.

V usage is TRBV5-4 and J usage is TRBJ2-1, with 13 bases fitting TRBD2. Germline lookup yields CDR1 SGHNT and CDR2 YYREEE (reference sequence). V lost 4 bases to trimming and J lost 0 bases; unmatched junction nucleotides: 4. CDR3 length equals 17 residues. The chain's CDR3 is CASSRGLAGISYNEQFF. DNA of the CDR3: TGTGCCAGCAGCCGGGGACTAGCGGGGATCTCCTACAATGAGCAGTTCTTC.